The clone carrying this T cell receptor (beta chain) was seen just once. This sample is part of a study of read filtering for tumor transcriptome and immune sequencing. In the study overall: Among patients, approximately 16 were male and some 15 female, aged about 47 to 80 (mean about 72). RNA-seq yielded only about 75 to 1,400 TCR reads, IR-seq about 3.5 to 10.27 million. Revised staging placed eight or nine patients in R-ISS I, 15 to 20 in II, 6 or 7 in III.

The library was built from around 0.4 ug RNA with molecular barcoded adaptors for alpha/delta and beta/gamma chains. TCRdb recomputed calls from the reads with MiXCR, one row per CDR3 protein. The sample consists of approximately 62,000 distinct CDR3 sequences, less than 20% of them appearing once. Germline CDR1 KGHSH, CDR2 LQKENI. Trimming removed 0 bases at V and 4 bases at J, with 12 bases between. The CDR3 has 15 residues. This TCR was sampled from a donor at least 40 years old with multiple myeloma. Sequencing was done on a sample of a population of CD138-negative cells sorted from bone marrow. This chain links TRBV18 with TRBJ1-2; a possible D gene is TRBD1 (6 bases). CDR3 coding DNA: TGTGCCAGCTCACCACCTGTCCCGACAGGCTATGGCTACACCTTC. It is translated as CASSPPVPTGYGYTF.